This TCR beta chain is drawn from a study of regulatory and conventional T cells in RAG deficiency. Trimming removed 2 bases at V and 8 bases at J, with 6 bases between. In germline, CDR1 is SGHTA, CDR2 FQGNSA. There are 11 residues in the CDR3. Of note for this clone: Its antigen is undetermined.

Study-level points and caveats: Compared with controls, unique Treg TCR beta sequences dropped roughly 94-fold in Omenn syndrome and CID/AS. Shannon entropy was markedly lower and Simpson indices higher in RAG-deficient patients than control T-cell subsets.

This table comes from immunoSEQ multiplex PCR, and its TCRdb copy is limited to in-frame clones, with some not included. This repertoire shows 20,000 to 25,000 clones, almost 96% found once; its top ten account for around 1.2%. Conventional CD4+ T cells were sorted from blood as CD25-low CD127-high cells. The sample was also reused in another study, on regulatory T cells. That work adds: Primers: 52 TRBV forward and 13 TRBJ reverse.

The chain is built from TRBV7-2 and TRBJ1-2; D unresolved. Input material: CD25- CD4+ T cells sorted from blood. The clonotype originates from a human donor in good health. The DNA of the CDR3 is TGTGCCAGCAGCTTATTGACAGGCTACACCTTC. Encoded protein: CASSLLTGYTF.